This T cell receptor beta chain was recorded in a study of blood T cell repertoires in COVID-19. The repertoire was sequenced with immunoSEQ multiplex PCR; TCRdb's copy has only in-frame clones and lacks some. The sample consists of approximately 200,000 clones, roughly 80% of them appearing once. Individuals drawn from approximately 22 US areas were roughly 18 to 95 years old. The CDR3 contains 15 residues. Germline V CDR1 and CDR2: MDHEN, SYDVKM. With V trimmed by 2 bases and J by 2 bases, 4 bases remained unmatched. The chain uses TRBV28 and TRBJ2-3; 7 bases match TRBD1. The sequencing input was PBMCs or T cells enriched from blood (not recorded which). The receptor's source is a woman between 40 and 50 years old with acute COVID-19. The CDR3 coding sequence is TGTGCCAGCAGTTTAAGGGACAGCAACACAGATACGCAGTATTTT. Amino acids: CASSLRDSNTDTQYF.